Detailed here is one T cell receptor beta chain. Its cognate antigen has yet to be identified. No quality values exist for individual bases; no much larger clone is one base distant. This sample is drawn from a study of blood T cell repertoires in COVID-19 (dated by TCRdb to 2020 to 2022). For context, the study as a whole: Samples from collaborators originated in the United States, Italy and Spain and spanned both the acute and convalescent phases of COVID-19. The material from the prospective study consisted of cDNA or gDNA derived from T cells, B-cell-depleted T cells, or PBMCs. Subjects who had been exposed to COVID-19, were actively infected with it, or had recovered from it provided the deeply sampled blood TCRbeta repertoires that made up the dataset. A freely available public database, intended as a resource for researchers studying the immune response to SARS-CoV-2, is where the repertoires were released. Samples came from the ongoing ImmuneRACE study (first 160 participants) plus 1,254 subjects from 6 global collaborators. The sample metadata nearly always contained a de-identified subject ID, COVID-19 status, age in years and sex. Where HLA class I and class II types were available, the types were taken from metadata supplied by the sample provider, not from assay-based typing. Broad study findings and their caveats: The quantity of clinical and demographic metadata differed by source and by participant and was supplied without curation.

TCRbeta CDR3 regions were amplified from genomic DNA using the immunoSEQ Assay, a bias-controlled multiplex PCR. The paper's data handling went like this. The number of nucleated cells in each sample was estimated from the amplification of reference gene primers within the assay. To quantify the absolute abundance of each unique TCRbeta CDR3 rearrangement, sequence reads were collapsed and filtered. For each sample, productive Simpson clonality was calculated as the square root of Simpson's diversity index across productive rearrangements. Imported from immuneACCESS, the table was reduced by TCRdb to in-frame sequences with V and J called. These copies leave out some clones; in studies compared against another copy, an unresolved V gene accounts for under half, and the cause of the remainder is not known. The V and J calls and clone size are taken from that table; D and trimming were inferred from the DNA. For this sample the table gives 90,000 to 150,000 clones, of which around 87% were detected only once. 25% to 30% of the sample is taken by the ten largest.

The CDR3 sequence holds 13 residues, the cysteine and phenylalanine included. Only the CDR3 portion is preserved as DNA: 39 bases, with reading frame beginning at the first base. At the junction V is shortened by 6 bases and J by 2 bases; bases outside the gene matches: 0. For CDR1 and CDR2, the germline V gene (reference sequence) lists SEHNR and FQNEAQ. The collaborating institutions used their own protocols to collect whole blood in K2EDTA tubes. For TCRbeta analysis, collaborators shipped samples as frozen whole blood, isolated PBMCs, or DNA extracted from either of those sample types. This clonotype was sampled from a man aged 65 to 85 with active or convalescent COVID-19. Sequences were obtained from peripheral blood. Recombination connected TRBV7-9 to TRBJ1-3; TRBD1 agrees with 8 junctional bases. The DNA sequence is TGTGCCAGCAGACAGGGGGCTGGAAACACCATATATTTT. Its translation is CASRQGAGNTIYF.